Given below is one TCR beta chain in context. The data stem from a study of blood T cell repertoires in COVID-19. Study summary: COVID-19 samples collected from the United States, Italy and Spain covered acute and convalescent phases. Sources were T cells, B-cell-depleted T cells, or PBMCs; the material itself was cDNA or gDNA.

Original data processing: How many nucleated cells were present was estimated from reference gene primer amplification. The data were produced by immunoSEQ multiplex PCR, yet TCRdb's version contains in-frame clones alone and is incomplete. That table is the source of V, J and clone size, and D and trimming were worked out from the DNA. This table holds roughly 200,000 clones, more than 70% found once. V lost 0 bases and J lost 6, with 16 bases in between. This CDR3 is 16 amino acids long. Germline loops: CDR1 SGHRS, CDR2 YFSETQ. This sequence originates from a woman in her twenties or thirties with acute or convalescent COVID-19. The source material was peripheral blood. The chain has TRBV5-1 and TRBJ2-1, with D possibly being TRBD2 (5 bases). The CDR3 loop reads CASSLALAGLSNEQFF. For the CDR3, the DNA is TGCGCCAGCAGCTTGGCGCTGGCGGGCCTTTCCAATGAGCAGTTCTTC.